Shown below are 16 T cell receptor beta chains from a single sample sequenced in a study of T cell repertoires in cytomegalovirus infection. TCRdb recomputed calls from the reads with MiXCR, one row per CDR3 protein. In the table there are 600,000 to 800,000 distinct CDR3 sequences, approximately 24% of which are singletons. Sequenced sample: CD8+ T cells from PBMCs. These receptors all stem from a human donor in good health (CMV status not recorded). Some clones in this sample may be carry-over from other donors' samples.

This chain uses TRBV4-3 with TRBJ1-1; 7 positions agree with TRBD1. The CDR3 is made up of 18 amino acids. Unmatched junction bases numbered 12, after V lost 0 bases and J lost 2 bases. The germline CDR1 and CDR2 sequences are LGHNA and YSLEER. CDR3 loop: CASSQDRLGQTINTEAFF. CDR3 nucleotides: TGCGCCAGCAGCCAAGATAGACTGGGACAGACTATTAACACTGAAGCTTTCTTT.

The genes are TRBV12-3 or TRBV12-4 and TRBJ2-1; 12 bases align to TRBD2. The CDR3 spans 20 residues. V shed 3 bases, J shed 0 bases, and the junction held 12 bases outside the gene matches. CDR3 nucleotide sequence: TGTGCCAGCAGTTTTACACTAGCGGGGGGCGTTACCAGCTCCTACAATGAGCAGTTCTTC. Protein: CASSFTLAGGVTSSYNEQFF.

Here the CDR3 reads CASSLTQGSSGNTIYF. CDR3 nucleotide sequence: TGTGCCAGCAGCTTAACACAGGGGTCCTCTGGAAACACCATATATTTT. This chain uses TRBV7-6 with TRBJ1-3; 7 nucleotides line up with TRBD1. Per the germline V gene, CDR1 is SGHVS and CDR2 is FNYEAQ. This CDR3 is built from 16 residues. Trimming cost V 2 bases and J 0 bases; bases outside gene matches: 4.

The CDR3 loop reads CSAPETLAQYF. In nucleotides, the CDR3 is TGCAGTGCCCCAGAGACCCTCGCCCAGTACTTC. V usage is TRBV20-1 and J usage is TRBJ2-5; the D is unclear. V lost 6 bases and J 9 bases, leaving 14 bases between the germline ends. CDR3 length: 11 residues. Germline loops: CDR1 DFQATT, CDR2 SNEGSKA (reference sequence).

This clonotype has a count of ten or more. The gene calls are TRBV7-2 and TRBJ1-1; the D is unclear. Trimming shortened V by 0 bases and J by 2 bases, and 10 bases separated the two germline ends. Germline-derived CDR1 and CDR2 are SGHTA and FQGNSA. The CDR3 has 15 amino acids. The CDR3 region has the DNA TGTGCCAGCAGCTTAGCCCCCGTCGTTAACACTGAAGCTTTCTTT. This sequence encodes CASSLAPVVNTEAFF. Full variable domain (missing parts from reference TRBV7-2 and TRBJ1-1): GAGVSQSPSNKVTEKGKDVELRCDPISGHTALYWYRQSLGQGLEFLIYFQGNSAPDKSGLPSDRFSAERTGGSVSTLTIQRTQQEDSAVYLCASSLAPVVNTEAFFGQGTRLTVV.

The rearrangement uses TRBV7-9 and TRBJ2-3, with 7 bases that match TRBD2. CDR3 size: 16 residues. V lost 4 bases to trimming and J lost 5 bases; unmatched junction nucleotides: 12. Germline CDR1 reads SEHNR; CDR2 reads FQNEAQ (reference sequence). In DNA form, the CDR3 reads TGTGCCAGCAGCTCGTATACTAGCGCGGAGAAAGATACGCAGTATTTT. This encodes CASSSYTSAEKDTQYF. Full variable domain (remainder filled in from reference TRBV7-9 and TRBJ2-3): DTGVSQNPRHKITKRGQNVTFRCDPISEHNRLYWYRQTLGQGPEFLTYFQNEAQLEKSRLLSDRFSAERPKGSFSTLEIQRTEQGDSAMYLCASSSYTSAEKDTQYFGPGTRLTVL.

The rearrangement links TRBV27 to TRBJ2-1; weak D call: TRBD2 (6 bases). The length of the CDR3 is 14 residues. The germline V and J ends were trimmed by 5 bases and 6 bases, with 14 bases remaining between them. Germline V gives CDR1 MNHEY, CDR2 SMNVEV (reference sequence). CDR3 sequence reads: CASSPRGSPNEQFF. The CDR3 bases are TGTGCCAGCAGTCCCCGGGGGAGCCCCAATGAGCAGTTCTTC.

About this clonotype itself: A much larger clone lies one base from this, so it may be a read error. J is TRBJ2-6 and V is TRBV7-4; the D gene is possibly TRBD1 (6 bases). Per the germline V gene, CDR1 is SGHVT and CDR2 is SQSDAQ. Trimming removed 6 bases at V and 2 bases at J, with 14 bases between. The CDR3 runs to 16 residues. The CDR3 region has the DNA TGTGCCAGCAGGGGACATGGGGCGACTGGGGCCAACGTCCTGACTTTC. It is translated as CASRGHGATGANVLTF.

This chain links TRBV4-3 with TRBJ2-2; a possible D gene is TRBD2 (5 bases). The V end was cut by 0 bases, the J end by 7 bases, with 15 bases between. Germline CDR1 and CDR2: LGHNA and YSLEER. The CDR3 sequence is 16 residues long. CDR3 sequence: CASSQDLAGFGGELFF. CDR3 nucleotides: TGCGCCAGCAGCCAAGACCTAGCCGGATTCGGCGGGGAGCTGTTTTTT.

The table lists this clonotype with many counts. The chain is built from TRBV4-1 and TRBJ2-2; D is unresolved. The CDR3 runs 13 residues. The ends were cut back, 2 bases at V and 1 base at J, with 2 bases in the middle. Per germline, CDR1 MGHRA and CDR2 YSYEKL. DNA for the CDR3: TGCGCCAGCAGCCAACGGAACACCGGGGAGCTGTTTTTT. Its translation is CASSQRNTGELFF.

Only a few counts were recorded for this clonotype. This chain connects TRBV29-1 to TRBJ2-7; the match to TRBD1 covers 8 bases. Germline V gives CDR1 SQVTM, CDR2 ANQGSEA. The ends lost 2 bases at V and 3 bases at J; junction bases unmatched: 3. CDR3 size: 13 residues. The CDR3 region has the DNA TGCAGCGTTGAATCAGGGGGCGGCTACGAGCAGTACTTC. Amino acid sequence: CSVESGGGYEQYF.

The CDR3 DNA reads as TGTGCCAGCAGCACCCCCCTAGCGGGGGACTACAATGAGCAGTTCTTC. Translated, it gives CASSTPLAGDYNEQFF. This sequence joins TRBV13 and TRBJ2-1; 10 positions match TRBD2. The V segment lost 5 bases and the J segment 3 bases; nucleotides outside the gene matches: 7. This CDR3 region has 16 residues. Germline lookup yields CDR1 PRHDT and CDR2 FYEKMQ (reference sequence). Based on the CDR3 plus reference TRBV13 and TRBJ2-1, the full variable domain is AAGVIQSPRHLIKEKRETATLKCYPIPRHDTVYWYQQGPGQDPQFLISFYEKMQSDKGSIPDRFSAQQFSDYHSELNMSSLELGDSALYFCASSTPLAGDYNEQFFGPGTRLTVL.

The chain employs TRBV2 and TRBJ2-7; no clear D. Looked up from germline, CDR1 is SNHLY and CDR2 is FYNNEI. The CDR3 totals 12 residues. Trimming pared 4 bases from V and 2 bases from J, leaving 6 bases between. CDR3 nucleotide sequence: TGTGCCAGCAGTGTTGGCACCTACGAGCAGTACGTC. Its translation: CASSVGTYEQYV.

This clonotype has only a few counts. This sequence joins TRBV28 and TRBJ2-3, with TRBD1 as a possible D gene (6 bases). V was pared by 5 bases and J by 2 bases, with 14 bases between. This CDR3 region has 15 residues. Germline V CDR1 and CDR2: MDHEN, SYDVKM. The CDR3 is CASSRGHTNTDTQYF. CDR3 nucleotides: TGTGCCAGCAGTAGGGGACACACCAACACAGATACGCAGTATTTT.

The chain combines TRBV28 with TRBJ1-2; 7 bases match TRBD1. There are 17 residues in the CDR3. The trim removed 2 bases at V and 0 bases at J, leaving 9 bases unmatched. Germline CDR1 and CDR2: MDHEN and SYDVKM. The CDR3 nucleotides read TGTGCCAGCAGTTTAGCCACGACAGGGCCTTCTAACTATGGCTACACCTTC. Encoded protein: CASSLATTGPSNYGYTF.

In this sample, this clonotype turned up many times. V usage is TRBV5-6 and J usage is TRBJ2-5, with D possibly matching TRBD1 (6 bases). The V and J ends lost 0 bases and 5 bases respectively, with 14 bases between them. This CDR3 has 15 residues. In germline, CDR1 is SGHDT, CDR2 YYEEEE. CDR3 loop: CASSLGPGTRETQYF. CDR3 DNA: TGTGCCAGCAGCTTGGGGCCCGGGACACGCGAGACCCAGTACTTC. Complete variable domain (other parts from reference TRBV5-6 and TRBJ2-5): DAGVTQSPTHLIKTRGQQVTLRCSPKSGHDTVSWYQQALGQGPQFIFQYYEEEERQRGNFPDRFSGHQFPNYSSELNVNALLLGDSALYLCASSLGPGTRETQYFGPGTRLLVL.